This T cell receptor (beta chain) stems from a study of low-dose radiotherapy and immunotherapy resistance in tumors. The time point denotes: before trial treatment. Each donor was administered nivolumab, ipilimumab, aspirin, low-dose cyclophosphamide and low-dose radiotherapy. TRAV- and TRBV-specific primers, spanning alpha and beta chains, primed first-strand cDNA. Using a constant-region primer together with a V-primer adapter, TCRs were subjected to 15 to 20 PCR cycles of amplification. TCRdb ran MiXCR on the reads and lists one entry per CDR3 protein. The repertoire includes tens of thousands of distinct CDR3 sequences, roughly 19% of them detected once, and 2.5% to 3.5% sits in the top ten. Trimming cost V 6 bases and J 7 bases; bases outside gene matches: 3. The CDR3 runs to 13 residues. Germline V lookup: CDR1 MNHEY, CDR2 SVGEGT. This clonotype was found a few times.

This receptor was identified in a male donor with prostate cancer. The rearrangement links TRBV6-2 or TRBV6-3 to TRBJ2-2; 9 bases line up with TRBD1. Sample: PBMCs, taken before treatment. CDR3 sequence (DNA): TGTGCCAGCAGGGACAGGGGTGACGGGGAGCTGTTTTTT. This sequence encodes CASRDRGDGELFF.